The 27 T cell receptor beta chains given below trace back to one sample, sequenced in a study of blood T cell repertoires in COVID-19. TCRdb's table, derived via immunoSEQ multiplex PCR, lists solely in-frame clones and lacks some. The top ten hold 1.6% of the sample, which has some 150,000 clones, approximately 88% seen once. Sequenced input: peripheral blood. These receptors came from a woman aged 45-65 years with acute or convalescent COVID-19.

V gene TRBV4-2 combines with J gene TRBJ1-2, with 7 bases identical to TRBD1. The CDR3 has 17 residues. V shed 1 base, J shed 1 base, and the junction held 9 bases outside the gene matches. From germline, CDR1 is LGHNA and CDR2 YNFKEQ. The CDR3 loop reads CASSQGGGDSHNYGYTF. CDR3 DNA: TGTGCCAGCAGCCAAGGGGGTGGGGACAGTCATAACTATGGCTACACCTTC.

The chain links TRBV11-3 to TRBJ1-5; D ambiguous. V was trimmed by 0 bases and J by 0 bases, leaving 6 bases between them. The CDR3 is 15 residues long. Germline CDR1 and CDR2: SGHNT and YENEEA. Here the CDR3 reads CASSLDSFSNQPQHF. In DNA, the CDR3 is TGTGCCAGCAGCTTAGACTCCTTTAGCAATCAGCCCCAGCATTTT.

The chain joins TRBV14 to TRBJ2-6, with a tentative D call TRBD1 (6 bases). The germline V and J ends were trimmed by 1 base and 0 bases, with 10 bases remaining between them. This CDR3 has 17 residues. CDR1 and CDR2 from the germline V gene are SGHDN and FVKESK. The CDR3 here is CASSQGTASSGANVLTF. The CDR3 DNA follows: TGTGCCAGCAGCCAAGGGACAGCGAGCTCTGGGGCCAACGTCCTGACTTTC.

Here the CDR3 reads CASSSPRASSYNEQFF. CDR3 DNA sequence: TGTGCCAGCAGTTCCCCGCGGGCGAGCTCCTACAATGAGCAGTTCTTC. The V call is TRBV27, the J call TRBJ2-1; maybe TRBD2 (5 bases). V was shortened by 4 bases and J by 0 bases, with 13 bases between the two germline ends. The CDR3 runs 16 residues. Germline V CDR1 and CDR2: MNHEY, SMNVEV (reference sequence).

V gene TRBV24-1 combines with J gene TRBJ1-2; no clear D. The CDR3 sequence is 14 residues long. CDR1 and CDR2 (germline): KGHDR, SFDVKD. V lost 0 bases to trimming and J lost 2 bases, with 6 bases between them. In nucleotides, the CDR3 is TGTGCCACCAGTGATTTGAACAAGAACTATGGCTACACCTTC. Translated: CATSDLNKNYGYTF.

The rearrangement uses TRBV2 and TRBJ1-2; D is ambiguous. This CDR3 contains 15 residues. Germline lookup yields CDR1 SNHLY and CDR2 FYNNEI. Trimming shortened V by 4 bases and J by 5 bases, and 17 bases separated the two germline ends. CDR3 in amino acids: CASSGTLGEDYGYTF. For the CDR3, the DNA is TGTGCCAGCAGTGGAACCCTTGGAGAGGATTATGGCTACACCTTC.

The rearrangement joins TRBV19 to TRBJ2-7, with 13 nucleotides matching TRBD2. This CDR3 comprises 15 residues. Trimming at V came to 5 bases and at J to 5 bases, leaving 6 bases not matched to a gene. The germline V gene encodes CDR1 LNHDA and CDR2 SQIVND (reference sequence). CDR3 DNA sequence: TGTGCCAGTAGTGTAACTAGCGGGGGGGCCCACGAGCAGTACTTC. Its protein product is CASSVTSGGAHEQYF.

A word on this clone: The same CDR3 can be traced to other DNA sequences in this sample. This chain links TRBV30 with TRBJ1-2; 8 nucleotides align to TRBD1. The V gene end was trimmed by 5 bases and the J gene end by 4 bases; junction bases not matched to a gene: 3. Germline CDR1 and CDR2: GTSNPN and SVGIG (reference sequence). There are 12 residues in the CDR3. The CDR3 loop is CAWEDRGYGYTF. The CDR3 DNA sequence: TGTGCCTGGGAAGACAGGGGCTATGGCTACACCTTC.

This clone has more than one count but fewer than ten. This chain uses TRBV5-1 with TRBJ1-4, with 9 positions matching TRBD1. This CDR3 spans 14 amino acids. CDR1 and CDR2 from the germline V gene are SGHRS and YFSETQ. Trimming took 4 bases from V and 7 from J; bases not matched to a gene: 5. The CDR3 sequence: CASSRQGDGEKLFF. In DNA, the CDR3 is TGCGCCAGCAGCAGACAGGGGGATGGTGAAAAACTGTTTTTT.

This clone was counted a single time. The V and J genes are TRBV4-1 and TRBJ2-7; 13 bases fit TRBD2. The CDR3 extends over 17 amino acids. CDR1 and CDR2 from the germline V gene are MGHRA and YSYEKL. The J segment lost 6 bases and the V segment lost 4 bases, leaving 12 bases of the junction unmatched. CDR3 sequence reads: CASSLVSLAGGRGEQYF. CDR3 nucleotides: TGCGCCAGCAGCCTCGTATCACTAGCGGGGGGGCGTGGCGAGCAGTACTTC.

The V gene is TRBV11-3, the J gene TRBJ1-1; D remains unclear. CDR3 size: 15 residues. Germline loops: CDR1 SGHNT, CDR2 YENEEA. Trimming removed 5 bases from V and 3 bases from J, with 16 bases in between. CDR3 residues: CASSPRAWYDTEAFF. The DNA for the CDR3 is TGTGCCAGCAGCCCGAGGGCCTGGTACGACACTGAAGCTTTCTTT. Drawing the rest from reference TRBV11-3 and TRBJ1-1, the complete variable domain is EAGVVQSPRYKIIEKKQPVAFWCNPISGHNTLYWYLQNLGQGPELLIRYENEEAVDDSQLPKDRFSAERLKGVDSTLKIQPAELGDSAVYLCASSPRAWYDTEAFFGQGTRLTVV.

This clone was seen a handful of times. This chain joins TRBV24-1 and TRBJ1-1; D gene ambiguous. The CDR3 loop spans 15 amino acids. Germline V gene data show CDR1 as KGHDR and CDR2 as SFDVKD. Trimming removed 4 bases at V and 0 bases at J, with 11 bases between. The CDR3 DNA follows: TGTGCCACCAGTGACGGCAGACTCATGAACACTGAAGCTTTCTTT. This sequence encodes CATSDGRLMNTEAFF.

The chain joins TRBV7-2 to TRBJ2-7; TRBD2 aligns across 8 bases. The CDR3 extends over 19 amino acids. V was pared by 2 bases and J by 3 bases, with 18 bases of the junction left unmatched. From germline, CDR1 is SGHTA and CDR2 FQGNSA. CDR3 sequence: CASSLLGLSGGRSLYEQYF. The CDR3 DNA is TGTGCCAGCAGCTTATTGGGGTTGTCTGGCGGGAGGTCACTCTACGAGCAGTACTTC.

Details on this clone: Other DNA sequences in the sample encode the same CDR3. The DNA for the CDR3 is TGTGCCAGTAGTATTCCGGGGATGGACTATGGCTACACCTTC. This encodes CASSIPGMDYGYTF. The rearrangement uses TRBV19 and TRBJ1-2; D ambiguous. V was clipped by 3 bases and J by 3 bases, with 11 bases between them. Germline V lookup: CDR1 LNHDA, CDR2 SQIVND (reference sequence). The CDR3 totals 14 residues.

The V and J genes are TRBV24-1 and TRBJ2-1; D possibly corresponds to TRBD2 (6 bases). The germline V and J ends were trimmed by 2 bases and 5 bases, with 6 bases remaining between them. Germline loops: CDR1 KGHDR, CDR2 SFDVKD. The CDR3 sequence is 13 residues long. Here the CDR3 reads CATSDWGDNEQFF. CDR3 bases: TGTGCCACCAGTGATTGGGGGGACAATGAGCAGTTCTTC.

The rearrangement uses TRBV3-1 (or the pseudogene TRBV3-2) and TRBJ2-5; 7 nucleotides align to TRBD1. In germline, CDR1 is LGHDT, CDR2 YNNKEL (reference sequence). The CDR3 has 14 amino acids. V lost 2 bases to trimming and J lost 4 bases; unmatched junction nucleotides: 4. In DNA, the CDR3 is TGTGCCAGCAGCCAATACAGGGGCGGAGAGACCCAGTACTTC. This codes for CASSQYRGGETQYF.

The chain has TRBV9 and TRBJ1-1, with unresolved D. With 0 bases removed from V and 5 bases from J, the gap between germline ends came to 8 bases. The CDR3 length is 13 residues. Germline V lookup: CDR1 SGDLS, CDR2 YYNGEE. Here the CDR3 reads CASSVGGTTEAFF. The CDR3 region has the DNA TGTGCCAGCAGCGTAGGAGGTACGACTGAAGCTTTCTTT.

The chain links TRBV18 to TRBJ2-5; TRBD1 is a possible D gene (6 bases). The CDR3 loop spans 15 amino acids. The germline CDR1 and CDR2 sequences are KGHSH and LQKENI. Trimming shortened V by 2 bases and J by 1 base, and 11 bases separated the two germline ends. The CDR3 DNA is TGTGCCAGCTCACCATTACAAGGGGGCCAAGAGACCCAGTACTTC. Translated, it gives CASSPLQGGQETQYF.

V usage is TRBV12-3 or TRBV12-4 and J usage is TRBJ1-1; 10 bases are shared with TRBD1. V lost 5 bases, J lost 6 bases, and 3 bases stayed unmatched. CDR3 length equals 13 residues. CDR3: CASSPGTGAEAFF. The CDR3 DNA reads as TGTGCCAGCAGTCCAGGGACAGGGGCTGAAGCTTTCTTT.

V gene TRBV11-2 combines with J gene TRBJ2-2; possible D gene TRBD2, 5 bases. Trimming removed 1 base from V and 4 bases from J, with 7 bases in between. CDR3 length: 14 residues. Germline V gives CDR1 SGHAT, CDR2 FQNNGV. DNA of the CDR3: TGTGCCAGCAGCTTAGTTCGGGGCACCGGGGAGCTGTTTTTT. As protein: CASSLVRGTGELFF.

The V call is TRBV7-9, the J call TRBJ1-5, with unresolved D. Germline V gene sequence: CDR1 SEHNR, CDR2 FQNEAQ (reference sequence). This CDR3 spans 12 amino acids. Trimming stripped 5 bases from V and 6 bases from J, with 8 bases between. The CDR3 DNA reads as TGTGCCAGCAGCCGAGAGGCTCAGCCCCAGCATTTT. It translates to CASSREAQPQHF.

The rearrangement links TRBV10-3 to TRBJ2-7; TRBD1 matches 8 bases. CDR1 and CDR2 (germline): ENHRY, SYGVKD. The J segment lost 3 bases and the V segment lost 7 bases, leaving 5 bases of the junction unmatched. CDR3 length: 13 amino acids. The CDR3 is CAITPGQGYEQYF. The CDR3 nucleotides are TGTGCCATCACCCCCGGACAGGGCTACGAGCAGTACTTC.

The V gene is TRBV24-1, the J gene TRBJ2-5, with unresolved D. The CDR3 extends over 16 amino acids. V dropped 3 bases and J dropped 1 base, with 14 bases sitting between them. Germline loops: CDR1 KGHDR, CDR2 SFDVKD. The CDR3 sequence: CATSDPTRQPQETQYF. CDR3 sequence (DNA): TGTGCCACCAGTGATCCCACGAGGCAGCCCCAAGAGACCCAGTACTTC.

This chain connects TRBV6-2 or TRBV6-3 to TRBJ2-5; D gene ambiguous. Trimming removed 2 bases at V and 4 bases at J, with 8 bases between. The germline V gene has CDR1 MNHEY and CDR2 SVGEGT. The CDR3 is made up of 13 amino acids. The CDR3 DNA is TGTGCCAGCAGTTACAGCACCCGAGAGACCCAGTACTTC. Its protein is CASSYSTRETQYF.

This clone appeared once. The chain is built from TRBV6-5 and TRBJ1-5; 7 bases line up with TRBD1. The CDR3 covers 14 residues. Trimming at V came to 2 bases and at J to 6 bases, leaving 4 bases not matched to a gene. Germline CDR1 and CDR2: MNHEY and SVGAGI. CDR3 sequence reads: CASSYDRAGQPQHF. The CDR3 DNA is TGTGCCAGCAGTTACGACAGGGCCGGTCAGCCCCAGCATTTT.

V usage is TRBV4-1 and J usage is TRBJ1-5; perhaps TRBD1 as D (6 bases). V gave up 1 base and J gave up 4 bases, with 14 bases separating them. Germline V lookup: CDR1 MGHRA, CDR2 YSYEKL. There are 16 residues in the CDR3. The CDR3 DNA is TGCGCCAGCAGCCAAGTCTCCGGGACAACTAATCAGCCCCAGCATTTT. This codes for CASSQVSGTTNQPQHF.

This chain connects TRBV6-4 to TRBJ2-3; weak D call: TRBD2 (7 bases). From germline, CDR1 is MRHNA and CDR2 SNTAGT. This CDR3 is built from 16 residues. V lost 6 bases and J lost 3, with 19 bases in between. The CDR3 DNA sequence: TGTGCCAGCAGGACCCATAGGGGGGGGGCGACAGATACGCAGTATTTT. Translation gives CASRTHRGGATDTQYF.